A selection of T cell receptor beta chains follows, all from one sample in a study of identifying expanded T cells in peripheral blood. Libraries were prepared by immunoSEQ multiplex PCR; TCRdb keeps only in-frame clonotypes and omits some of them. This table has approximately 100,000 clones, roughly 89% appearing once. Specimen: blood. The receptors were gathered from a person aged 18 to 69 in good health. The CDR3 runs from the conserved cysteine through the conserved F or W. Fields, in order: D gene, clone size, V gene, J gene, CDR3 DNA, CDR3 protein. A D gene is named only where the DNA matches it firmly. Where a row states a size, it is once, few, many or the class of an expanded clone; other rows omit it.

d_call: NA; clone_size: NA; v_call: TRBV2; j_call: TRBJ2-1; cdr3_nt: TGTGCCAGCAGTTTGGGGCCAGCCGCGTACAATGAGCAGTTCTTC; cdr3_aa: CASSLGPAAYNEQFF
d_call: TRBD2; clone_size: NA; v_call: TRBV27; j_call: TRBJ2-1; cdr3_nt: TGTGCCAGCAGATCTAGCGGGGTCTACAATGAGCAGTTCTTC; cdr3_aa: CASRSSGVYNEQFF
d_call: NA; clone_size: once; v_call: TRBV29-1; j_call: TRBJ1-2; cdr3_nt: TGCAGCGTTGTACCCCGGCTTGTAGCTAACTATGGCTACACCTTC; cdr3_aa: CSVVPRLVANYGYTF
d_call: NA; clone_size: NA; v_call: TRBV15; j_call: TRBJ2-4; cdr3_nt: TGTGCCACCAGCACAGGGACCCTAGCAGCGGCCAAAAACATTCAGTACTTC; cdr3_aa: CATSTGTLAAAKNIQYF
d_call: NA; clone_size: NA; v_call: TRBV5-6; j_call: TRBJ2-3; cdr3_nt: TGTGCCAGCCAAGAGACCAGACTCCTTTCGGGGACAGATACGCAGTATTTT; cdr3_aa: CASQETRLLSGTDTQYF
d_call: TRBD2; clone_size: NA; v_call: TRBV9; j_call: TRBJ2-1; cdr3_nt: TGTGCCAGCAGCGTAGGTGCTAGCGGGGTTTACAATGAGCAGTTCTTC; cdr3_aa: CASSVGASGVYNEQFF
d_call: NA; clone_size: NA; v_call: TRBV7-8; j_call: TRBJ2-1; cdr3_nt: TGTGCCAGCAGCTTAGGATCGCTAGCCGGGGATGAGCAGTTCTTC; cdr3_aa: CASSLGSLAGDEQFF
d_call: NA; clone_size: NA; v_call: TRBV6-5; j_call: TRBJ1-2; cdr3_nt: TGTGCCAGCAGTTACGGCCCTTTGGACGATGGCTACACCTTC; cdr3_aa: CASSYGPLDDGYTF
d_call: TRBD2; clone_size: NA; v_call: TRBV11-2; j_call: TRBJ2-5; cdr3_nt: TGTGCCAGCAGCATCGGGACTACAGGAAAAGAGACCCAGTACTTC; cdr3_aa: CASSIGTTGKETQYF
d_call: TRBD2; clone_size: NA; v_call: TRBV4-2; j_call: TRBJ2-7; cdr3_nt: TGTGCCAGCAGACCCGAAAGCGGGGGGGCCCGAGGGGAGCAGTACTTC; cdr3_aa: CASRPESGGARGEQYF
d_call: NA; clone_size: NA; v_call: TRBV5-5; j_call: TRBJ2-7; cdr3_nt: TGTGCCAGCAGCCCTGACGGAAACTCCTACGAGCAGTACTTC; cdr3_aa: CASSPDGNSYEQYF
d_call: NA; clone_size: NA; v_call: TRBV5-1; j_call: TRBJ1-2; cdr3_nt: TGCGCCAGCAGCTTGTTTGCACCTGTACCCCTCTATGGCTACACCTTC; cdr3_aa: CASSLFAPVPLYGYTF
d_call: NA; clone_size: NA; v_call: TRBV7-9; j_call: TRBJ1-2; cdr3_nt: TGTGCCAGCAGTACAGGGTCGGGACCTTATGGCTACACCTTC; cdr3_aa: CASSTGSGPYGYTF
d_call: TRBD2; clone_size: NA; v_call: TRBV7-8; j_call: TRBJ2-2; cdr3_nt: TGTGCCAGCAGCCGGGGGGCGAACACCGGGGAGCTGTTTTTT; cdr3_aa: CASSRGANTGELFF
d_call: NA; clone_size: NA; v_call: TRBV9; j_call: TRBJ1-6; cdr3_nt: TGTGCCAGCAGCGTAGCAGGGGACAATTCACCCCTCCACTTT; cdr3_aa: CASSVAGDNSPLHF
d_call: TRBD1; clone_size: NA; v_call: TRBV28; j_call: TRBJ2-7; cdr3_nt: TGTGCCAGCAGTCTAGGACAGGGGCACGAGCAGTACTTC; cdr3_aa: CASSLGQGHEQYF